The clone carrying this T cell receptor (beta chain) was seen a few times. The antigen remains unidentified. The sample has other DNA sequences that encode this CDR3 too. This entry is derived from a study of cytomegalovirus exposure and HLA in healthy donors. Study-level results: Later analysis identified several of the most significant clusters that appeared linked to common viral pathogens. A missense variant in DCLRE1C was later tied to TCR beta V- and J-gene trimming.

60 Vbeta and 13 Jbeta primers were used in PCR. Libraries were prepared by immunoSEQ multiplex PCR; TCRdb keeps only in-frame clonotypes and omits some of them. The sample carries roughly 40,000 clones, approximately 52% recorded once. CDR1 is SGDLS, CDR2 YYNGEE, per germline. The CDR3 spans 14 residues. Trimming took 0 bases from V and 2 from J, leaving 8 bases between them. The rearrangement joins TRBV9 to TRBJ1-1; D uncertain. What was sequenced was PBMCs. This clonotype was sampled from a human donor in good health. CDR3: CASSVGQVNTEAFF. The DNA for the CDR3 is TGTGCCAGCAGCGTAGGGCAGGTTAACACTGAAGCTTTCTTT. The whole variable domain, remainder taken from reference TRBV9 and TRBJ1-1, is DSGVTQTPKHLITATGQRVTLRCSPRSGDLSVYWYQQSLDQGLQFLIQYYNGEERAKGNILERFSAQQFPDLHSELNLSSLELGDSALYFCASSVGQVNTEAFFGQGTRLTVV.